One and the same sample provided the 11 T cell receptor beta chains below, sequenced in a study of cytomegalovirus exposure and HLA in healthy donors (dated 2017 in TCRdb). Libraries came from the immunoSEQ multiplex PCR assay. A mixture of 60 forward primers for TCR Vbeta segments and 13 reverse primers for TCR Jbeta segments was used in the multiplex PCR. TCRdb obtained this table from immuneACCESS and retained in-frame rearrangements with V and J assigned. These tables miss some clones; where compared with another copy, unresolved V genes account for less than half of the shortfall, and the remainder is unexplained. The sample contains about 120,000 clones, 77% of them found a single time. About 5.8% of the sample is in the top ten clones. Sequencing was carried out using PBMCs. The receptor source for this set is a man aged 18 to 30 in good health and CMV-seropositive.

Here the CDR3 reads CASSIWGTGGTEAFF. The CDR3 DNA sequence: TGTGCCAGTAGTATATGGGGGACAGGGGGCACTGAAGCTTTCTTT. This chain joins TRBV19 and TRBJ1-1, with TRBD1 matching over 11 bases. Unmatched junction bases numbered 3, after V lost 2 bases and J lost 4 bases. The CDR3 length is 15 residues. Germline CDR1 reads LNHDA; CDR2 reads SQIVND (reference sequence).

The V call is TRBV4-2, the J call TRBJ1-6, with 7 nucleotides matching TRBD1. Germline V lookup: CDR1 LGHNA, CDR2 YNFKEQ. Unmatched junction bases numbered 1, after V lost 3 bases and J lost 5 bases. The CDR3 runs to 14 residues. The DNA for the CDR3 is TGTGCCAGCAGCCACGACAGGGATAATTCACCCCTCCACTTT. This encodes CASSHDRDNSPLHF.

This sequence joins TRBV25-1 and TRBJ1-5; D remains unclear. Germline V gives CDR1 MGHDK, CDR2 SYGVNS. The length of the CDR3 is 14 residues. Trimming stripped 7 bases from V and 7 bases from J, with 17 bases between. The CDR3 DNA reads TGTGCCAGCATCCACGGCCCTCGACACCAGCCCCAGCATTTT. This translates into CASIHGPRHQPQHF.

This clone appeared a single time. This chain links TRBV5-6 with TRBJ1-2, with TRBD1 matching 7 bases. The germline gives CDR1 SGHDT, CDR2 YYEEEE. The J segment lost 2 bases and the V segment lost 2 bases, leaving 0 bases of the junction unmatched. This CDR3 contains 13 residues. The CDR3 reads CASSLQGNYGYTF. The CDR3 DNA follows: TGTGCCAGCAGCTTACAGGGGAACTATGGCTACACCTTC.

The CDR3 protein is CASSRGYDQPQHF. Written as DNA, the CDR3 is TGCGCCAGCAGCCGAGGCTACGACCAGCCCCAGCATTTT. The rearrangement joins TRBV4-1 to TRBJ1-5; D remains ambiguous. This CDR3 spans 13 amino acids. Germline CDR1 and CDR2: MGHRA and YSYEKL. Trimming took 4 bases from V and 7 from J, leaving 11 bases between them.

This chain links TRBV11-3 with TRBJ1-1, with 8 bases aligning to TRBD1. Germline loops: CDR1 SGHNT, CDR2 YENEEA. Trimming removed 5 bases from V and 5 bases from J; junction bases left unmatched: 7. The length of the CDR3 is 14 residues. In nucleotides, the CDR3 is TGTGCCAGCAGCCTCGGACAGGGTGGTACTGAAGCTTTCTTT. Protein sequence: CASSLGQGGTEAFF.

V and J are TRBV19 and TRBJ1-2, with D unclear. CDR3 length: 13 residues. V lost 3 bases and J lost 2, with 7 bases in between. The germline V gene encodes CDR1 LNHDA and CDR2 SQIVND (reference sequence). CDR3 nucleotides: TGTGCCAGTAGTATGGGAGCCAACTATGGCTACACCTTC. Its translation is CASSMGANYGYTF.

The chain couples TRBV2 to TRBJ2-7; D gene unclear. The CDR3 runs to 14 residues. In germline, CDR1 is SNHLY, CDR2 FYNNEI. The germline V and J ends were trimmed by 5 bases and 2 bases, with 13 bases remaining between them. The DNA of the CDR3 is TGTGCCAGCAGTCCTATGTTTCTAGCCTACGAGCAGTACTTC. It specifies CASSPMFLAYEQYF.

This clone has just a few counts. The gene calls are TRBV11-2 and TRBJ2-7; D is possibly TRBD1 (5 bases). This CDR3 has 15 amino acids. V was clipped by 5 bases and J by 3 bases, with 17 bases between them. Germline V lookup: CDR1 SGHAT, CDR2 FQNNGV. This chain's CDR3 is CASSKDSSRFYEQYF. In DNA, the CDR3 is TGTGCCAGCAGCAAAGACAGTTCGAGGTTCTACGAGCAGTACTTC. Looking up the rest from reference TRBV11-2 and TRBJ2-7 gives the full variable domain: EAGVAQSPRYKIIEKRQSVAFWCNPISGHATLYWYQQILGQGPKLLIQFQNNGVVDDSQLPKDRFSAERLKGVDSTLKIQPAKLEDSAVYLCASSKDSSRFYEQYFGPGTRLTVT.

V is TRBV20-1 and J is TRBJ2-3, with no clear D. Germline values: CDR1 DFQATT, CDR2 SNEGSKA (reference sequence). CDR3 size: 11 residues. With 5 bases removed from V and 4 bases from J, the gap between germline ends came to 7 bases. The chain's CDR3 is CSAPQADTQYF. CDR3 sequence (DNA): TGCAGTGCTCCACAAGCAGATACGCAGTATTTT.

The genes are TRBV19 and TRBJ2-1; possibly TRBD2 for D (5 bases). This CDR3 region has 13 residues. The V end was cut by 6 bases, the J end by 8 bases, with 14 bases between. Per the germline V gene, CDR1 is LNHDA and CDR2 is SQIVND (reference sequence). CDR3 in DNA: TGTGCCAGTAGCCGGACTTTAGCCTATGAGCAGTTCTTC. Translated, it gives CASSRTLAYEQFF.